This T cell receptor (beta chain) is from a study of CD8 T cells in ankylosing spondylitis. The CDR3 covers 13 residues. Trimming stripped 2 bases from V and 6 bases from J, with 11 bases between. CDR1 and CDR2 (germline): LGHDT, YNNKEL (reference sequence). Via MiXCR, TCRdb re-called the 5' RACE reads, giving one row per CDR3 protein. The repertoire consists of 150,000 to 200,000 distinct CDR3 sequences, with roughly 20% occurring once and the leading ten covering 4.3%. This clonotype was seen repeatedly, ten times or more. The genes are TRBV3-1 and TRBJ2-7, with D perhaps assigned TRBD1 or TRBD2 (5 bases each). The receptor's source is a male donor under 35 with ankylosing spondylitis or in good health (not recorded which). The sample taken for sequencing was blood, either unsorted or a sorted T cell fraction (not recorded which). The CDR3 DNA sequence: TGTGCCAGCAGCCAATATGGTGGGGGCGAGCAGTACTTC. Its protein product is CASSQYGGGEQYF.